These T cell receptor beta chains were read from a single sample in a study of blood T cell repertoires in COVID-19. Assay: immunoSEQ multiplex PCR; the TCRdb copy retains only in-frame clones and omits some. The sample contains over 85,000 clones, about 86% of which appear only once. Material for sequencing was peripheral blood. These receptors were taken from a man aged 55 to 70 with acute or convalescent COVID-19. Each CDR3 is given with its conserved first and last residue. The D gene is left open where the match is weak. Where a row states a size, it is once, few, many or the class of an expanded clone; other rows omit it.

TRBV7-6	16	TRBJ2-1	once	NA	TGTGCCAGCAGCCATTATCCGGGGAGGGGGTTTAATGAGCAGTTCTTC	CASSHYPGRGFNEQFF
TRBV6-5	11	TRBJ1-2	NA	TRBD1	TGTGCCAGCCGGGGACAGCTAGGCTACACCTTC	CASRGQLGYTF
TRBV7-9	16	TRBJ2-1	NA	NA	TGTGCCAGCAGCCGTACGACCAGCGGACGACGCAATGAGCAGTTCTTC	CASSRTTSGRRNEQFF
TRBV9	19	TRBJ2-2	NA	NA	TGTGCCAGCAGCGTAGAACTAGCTAGACAGACACATAACACCGGGGAGCTGTTTTTT	CASSVELARQTHNTGELFF
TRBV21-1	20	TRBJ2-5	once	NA	TGTGCCAGCCAGGTTAACCCGTCCACAGGGCTGTTACCGGTTTATGTGACCCAGTACTTC	CASQVNPSTGLLPVYVTQYF
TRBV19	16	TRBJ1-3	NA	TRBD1	TGTGCCAGTAGTATGGCGGGACAGGCTACTGGAAACACCATATATTTT	CASSMAGQATGNTIYF
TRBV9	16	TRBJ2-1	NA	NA	TGTGCCAGCAGCTCGCAATGGGCAGGGGCAGCCAATGAGCAGTTCTTC	CASSSQWAGAANEQFF
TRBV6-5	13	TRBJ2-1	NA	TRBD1	TGTGCCAGCAGGTCGGGACAGGCTTCGTGGCAGTTCTTC	CASRSGQASWQFF
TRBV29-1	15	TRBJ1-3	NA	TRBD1	TGCAGCGTTATCGGACAGGATTACTCTGGAAACACCATATATTTT	CSVIGQDYSGNTIYF
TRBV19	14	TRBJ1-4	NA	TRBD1	TGTGCCAGTAGTCGACAGGGGTCGGATGAAAAACTGTTTTTT	CASSRQGSDEKLFF
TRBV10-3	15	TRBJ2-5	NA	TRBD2	TGTGCCATCAGTGACTTGCAGCGGGGAGGGGAGACCCAGTACTTC	CAISDLQRGGETQYF
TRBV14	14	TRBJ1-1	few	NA	TGTGCCAGCAGCCGAAAAGTGGGGGGCACTGAAGCTTTCTTT	CASSRKVGGTEAFF
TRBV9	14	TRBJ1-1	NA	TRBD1	TGTGCCAGCAGCCCCTGGGACAGGAACACTGAAGCTTTCTTT	CASSPWDRNTEAFF
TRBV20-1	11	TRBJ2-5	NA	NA	TGCAGTGCGTCTCTGTCGGAGACCCAGTACTTC	CSASLSETQYF
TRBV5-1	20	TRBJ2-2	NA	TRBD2	TGCGCCAGCCGCGGCCTCCGTGGGGCTAGCGGGGGGGCCGTCACCGGGGAGCTGTTTTTT	CASRGLRGASGGAVTGELFF
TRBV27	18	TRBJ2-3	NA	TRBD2	TGTGCCAGCAGTTTCCGTGTTGGTCGGCGGGGGGGCACAGATACGCAGTATTTT	CASSFRVGRRGGTDTQYF
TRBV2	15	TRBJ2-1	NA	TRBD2	TGTGCCAGCAGTGATCCGCTAGCGGTAAACAATGAGCAGTTCTTC	CASSDPLAVNNEQFF
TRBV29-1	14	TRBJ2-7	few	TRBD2	TGCAGCGCCACCAAGGGGACTAGGGGTTACGAGCAGTACTTC	CSATKGTRGYEQYF
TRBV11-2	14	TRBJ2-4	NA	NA	TGTGCCAGCAGCTCCCGACTAGCCAAAAACATTCAGTACTTC	CASSSRLAKNIQYF
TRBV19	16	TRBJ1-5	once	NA	TGTGCCAGTAGTATGAAGTCGCAGGGAGGGAATCAGCCCCAGCATTTT	CASSMKSQGGNQPQHF
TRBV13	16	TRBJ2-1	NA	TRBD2	TGTGCCAGCAGCTTAGGCGGCGGGGGGGGCTACAATGAGCAGTTCTTC	CASSLGGGGGYNEQFF
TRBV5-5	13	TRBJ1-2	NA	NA	TGTGCCAGCAGCTTGCCAGGGTCGCGTGGCTACACCTTC	CASSLPGSRGYTF
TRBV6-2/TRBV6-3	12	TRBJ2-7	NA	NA	TGTGCCAGCACCCCCCAGCGAGACGAGCAGTACTTC	CASTPQRDEQYF
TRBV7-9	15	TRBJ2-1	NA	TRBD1	TGTGCCAGCAGCTTAGGAATAGGGACAGGGGGTGAGCAGTTCTTC	CASSLGIGTGGEQFF
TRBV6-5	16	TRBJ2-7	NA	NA	TGTGCCAGCAGTTTCGGACGTTTTTGGGGGGGCCGTGAGCAGTACTTC	CASSFGRFWGGREQYF
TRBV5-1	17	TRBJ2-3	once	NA	TGCGCCAGCAGCTTGGGTGATGCTAGACCTAGCACAGATACGCAGTATTTT	CASSLGDARPSTDTQYF
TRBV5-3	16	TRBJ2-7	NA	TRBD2	TGTGCCAGAAGCTTGACCTTAGCGGGAGGTTCCCCCGAGCAGTACTTC	CARSLTLAGGSPEQYF
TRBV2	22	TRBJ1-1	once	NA	TGTGCCAGCAGCGGGGGCCCGATGGGCTGGGGATCGGGACTAGGGACGGGCACTGAAGCTTTCTTT	CASSGGPMGWGSGLGTGTEAFF
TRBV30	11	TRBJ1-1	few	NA	TGTGCCTGGAGTGATAGTACTGAAGCTTTCTTT	CAWSDSTEAFF
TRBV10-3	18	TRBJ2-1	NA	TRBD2	TGTGCCATCAAAGGGGGACTAGCGGGAGGAAGCTCCTACAATGAGCAGTTCTTC	CAIKGGLAGGSSYNEQFF
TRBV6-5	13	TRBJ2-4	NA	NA	TGTGCCAGCGTTAGTCCTTCTGATAACATTCAGTACTTC	CASVSPSDNIQYF
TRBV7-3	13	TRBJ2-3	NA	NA	TGTGCCAGCAGCTCCAGCAGGGGAAATACGCAGTATTTT	CASSSSRGNTQYF
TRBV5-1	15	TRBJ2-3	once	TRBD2	TGCGCCAGCAGCTTGGACGTGGGAGGGCCCGATACGCAGTATTTT	CASSLDVGGPDTQYF
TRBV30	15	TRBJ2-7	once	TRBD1	TGTGCCTGGGGTTATGGGACAGGGAAAAACTACGAGCAGTACTTC	CAWGYGTGKNYEQYF
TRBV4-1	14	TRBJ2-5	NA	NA	TGCGCCAGCAGCCAAGCCGCAGCGTTGGAGACCCAGTACTTC	CASSQAAALETQYF
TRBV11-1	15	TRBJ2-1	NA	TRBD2	TGTGCCAGCAGCCATACTAGCGGGGCCTACAATGAGCAGTTCTTC	CASSHTSGAYNEQFF
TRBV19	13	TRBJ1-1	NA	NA	TGTGCCAGTAGTACTCCCCCTCTTGGGCCAGCTTTCTTT	CASSTPPLGPAFF
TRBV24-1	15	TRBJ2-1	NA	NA	TGTGCCACCAGGCCAGGGGGGACTAGTGACAATGAGCAGTTCTTC	CATRPGGTSDNEQFF
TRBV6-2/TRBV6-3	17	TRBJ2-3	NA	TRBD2	TGTGCCAGCAGTCTAGGACTAGCGGGGGTAATGGGAGATACGCAGTATTTT	CASSLGLAGVMGDTQYF
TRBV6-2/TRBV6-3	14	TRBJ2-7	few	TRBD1	TGTGCCAGCAGTTACGTGGGACAGGTGGGCGAGCAGTACTTC	CASSYVGQVGEQYF
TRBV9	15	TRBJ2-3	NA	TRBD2	TGTGCCAGCAGCATCTCTAGCGGGAGAACAGATACGCAGTATTTT	CASSISSGRTDTQYF
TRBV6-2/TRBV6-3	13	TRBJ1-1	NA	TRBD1	TGTGCCAGCAGTACCCCGACAGGGCGTGAAGCTTTCTTT	CASSTPTGREAFF
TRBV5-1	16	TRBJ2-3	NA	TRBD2	TGCGCCAGCAGCACGGGACTAGCGGGAGGCGCAGATACGCAGTATTTT	CASSTGLAGGADTQYF
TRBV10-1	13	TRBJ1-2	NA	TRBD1	TGCGCCAGCAGTGAGACAGGGGGCTATGGCTACACCTTC	CASSETGGYGYTF
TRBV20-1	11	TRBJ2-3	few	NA	TGCAGTGCTCCATTTCCAGATACGCAGTATTTT	CSAPFPDTQYF
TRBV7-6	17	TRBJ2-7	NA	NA	TGTGCCAGCAGCTTAACGCAGGGGGGCCGATTCACCTACGAGCAGTACTTC	CASSLTQGGRFTYEQYF
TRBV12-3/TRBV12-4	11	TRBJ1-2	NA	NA	TGTGAACTACCCTCAGACTATGGCTACACCTTC	CELPSDYGYTF
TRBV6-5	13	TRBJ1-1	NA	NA	TGTGCCAGCAGGATACAGGGAAACACTGAAGCTTTCTTT	CASRIQGNTEAFF
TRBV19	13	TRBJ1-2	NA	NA	TGTGCCAGTAGTATCCAGATTAACTATGGCTACACCTTC	CASSIQINYGYTF
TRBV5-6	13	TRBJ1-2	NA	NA	TGTGCCAGCAGCCTCAGGGCTAACTATGGCTACACCTTC	CASSLRANYGYTF